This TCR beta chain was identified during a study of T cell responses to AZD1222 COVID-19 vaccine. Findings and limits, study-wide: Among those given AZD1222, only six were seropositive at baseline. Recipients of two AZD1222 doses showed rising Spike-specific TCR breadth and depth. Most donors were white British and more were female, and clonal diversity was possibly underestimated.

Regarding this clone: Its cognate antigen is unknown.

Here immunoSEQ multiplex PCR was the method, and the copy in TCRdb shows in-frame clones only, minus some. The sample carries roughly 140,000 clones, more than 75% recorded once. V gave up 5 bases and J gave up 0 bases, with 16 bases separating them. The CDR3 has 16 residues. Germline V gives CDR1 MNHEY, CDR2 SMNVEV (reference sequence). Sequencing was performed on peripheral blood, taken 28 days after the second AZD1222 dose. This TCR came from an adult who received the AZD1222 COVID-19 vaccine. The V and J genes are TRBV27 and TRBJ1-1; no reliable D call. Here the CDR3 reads CASSPSVRIMNTEAFF. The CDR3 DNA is TGTGCCAGCAGTCCCTCGGTCCGGATCATGAACACTGAAGCTTTCTTT.